Below, 16 T cell receptor beta chains from the same sample are listed, as sequenced in a study of OX40 agonist ivuxolimab in advanced cancers. Sequencing used immunoSEQ multiplex PCR; TCRdb keeps in-frame clones, though not all of them. The profile shows 40,000 to 50,000 clones, roughly nine tenths of them singletons. The sequencing here drew on CD4+ or CD8+ T cells sorted from blood, taken in a trial of the OX40 agonist ivuxolimab. The receptors shown here come from an adult with an advanced solid tumor such as melanoma, head and neck, liver or kidney cancer.

The chain combines TRBV13 with TRBJ2-1; 8 bases match TRBD2. The CDR3 has 14 amino acids. The germline CDR1 and CDR2 sequences are PRHDT and FYEKMQ (reference sequence). J gave up 14 bases and V 1 base, and 10 bases lay outside the gene matches. This CDR3 reads CASSLDGGVDGKFF. The CDR3 DNA reads as TGTGCCAGCAGCTTAGACGGGGGGGTTGATGGAAAGTTCTTC.

The rearrangement uses TRBV13 and TRBJ2-1; D remains ambiguous. Germline V gene lookup returns CDR1 PRHDT and CDR2 FYEKMQ (reference sequence). Trimming left V 3 bases short and J 3 bases short, with 6 bases between. The CDR3 is 13 amino acids. Here the CDR3 reads CASSFWGYNEQFF. CDR3 DNA sequence: TGTGCCAGCAGCTTTTGGGGCTACAATGAGCAGTTCTTC.

This chain uses TRBV30 with TRBJ2-2; possibly TRBD1 for D (6 bases). Trimming took off 4 bases at V and 0 bases at J, with 12 bases between the two ends. Germline CDR1 GTSNPN, CDR2 SVGIG (reference sequence). The CDR3 is made up of 15 amino acids. The CDR3 region is CAWMGPGANTGELFF. In nucleotides, the CDR3 is TGTGCCTGGATGGGGCCAGGGGCGAACACCGGGGAGCTGTTTTTT. The variable domain in full, with the rest retrieved from reference TRBV30 and TRBJ2-2, is SQTIHQWPATLVQPVGSPLSLECTVEGTSNPNLYWYRQAAGRGLQLLFYSVGIGQISSEVPQNLSASRPQDRQFILSSKKLLLSDSGFYLCAWMGPGANTGELFFGEGSRLTVL.

The V gene is TRBV7-9, the J gene TRBJ2-5, with D unresolved. The CDR3 spans 17 residues. V lost 4 bases, J lost 0 bases, and 18 bases lay in between. The germline gives CDR1 SEHNR, CDR2 FQNEAQ (reference sequence). CDR3: CASSSTGQVPYQETQYF. CDR3 in DNA: TGTGCCAGCAGCTCGACCGGGCAGGTCCCGTACCAAGAGACCCAGTACTTC.

The chain uses TRBV4-1 and TRBJ2-5, with TRBD2 identical over 8 bases. The CDR3 consists of 16 residues. The V segment lost 4 bases and the J segment 0 bases; nucleotides outside the gene matches: 7. Germline V gene lookup returns CDR1 MGHRA and CDR2 YSYEKL. The CDR3 coding sequence is TGCGCCAGCAGCCTATATAGCGGGGAGTACCAAGAGACCCAGTACTTC. Protein product: CASSLYSGEYQETQYF.

The chain joins TRBV14 to TRBJ2-7; D is perhaps TRBD2 (6 bases). The CDR3 runs to 14 residues. Germline V gene sequence: CDR1 SGHDN, CDR2 FVKESK. Trimming stripped 6 bases from V and 6 bases from J, with 18 bases between. CDR3 DNA: TGTGCCAGCAGTCTAGAGCGGACTACGGCCGAGCAGTACGTC. Translated, it gives CASSLERTTAEQYV.

The V gene is TRBV19, the J gene TRBJ2-2; D might be TRBD1 (6 bases). Trimming cost V 8 bases and J 4 bases, with 14 bases left between them. The CDR3 has 14 amino acids. The germline V gene encodes CDR1 LNHDA and CDR2 SQIVND (reference sequence). The CDR3 coding sequence is TGTGCCAGTTGTACAGGGATCTTCACCGGGGAGCTGTTTTTT. This translates into CASCTGIFTGELFF.

There are a few counts of this clone. V and J are TRBV25-1 and TRBJ1-2, with TRBD1 matching over 8 bases. Trimming cost V 11 bases and J 4 bases; bases outside gene matches: 3. Per the germline V gene, CDR1 is MGHDK and CDR2 is SYGVNS. There are 11 residues in the CDR3. The CDR3 loop is CAYRGSYGYTF. CDR3 bases: TGTGCCTACAGGGGGAGCTATGGCTACACCTTC.

For the CDR3, the DNA is TGTGCCAGCAGTTACTCGCGGCAGGGGGCGAATGAAGCTTTCTTT. Translation: CASSYSRQGANEAFF. The chain combines TRBV6-6 with TRBJ1-1; 8 bases fit TRBD1. J gave up 7 bases and V 0 bases, and 7 bases lay outside the gene matches. Germline V gene data show CDR1 as MNHNY and CDR2 as SVGAGI (reference sequence). CDR3 length: 15 amino acids.

This rearrangement joins TRBV27 to TRBJ1-1; D perhaps matches TRBD1 (5 bases). This CDR3 is built from 13 residues. V lost 10 bases to trimming and J lost 4 bases, with 16 bases between them. CDR1 is MNHEY, CDR2 SMNVEV, per germline (reference sequence). As DNA, the CDR3 is TGTGCCACCGGGGGTGGGGGGAGCACTGAAGCTTTCTTT. This translates into CATGGGGSTEAFF.

This sequence joins TRBV5-6 and TRBJ2-7; perhaps TRBD1 as D (5 bases). Per germline, CDR1 SGHDT and CDR2 YYEEEE. CDR3 length: 13 residues. With 2 bases removed from V and 1 base from J, the gap between germline ends came to 7 bases. The CDR3 DNA is TGTGCCAGCAGCTTTAGGGGTTCCTACGAGCAGTACGTC. It translates to CASSFRGSYEQYV.

The chain is built from TRBV27 and TRBJ2-1; D is unresolved. The germline gives CDR1 MNHEY, CDR2 SMNVEV (reference sequence). The CDR3 loop spans 15 amino acids. V gave up 6 bases and J gave up 2 bases, with 14 bases separating them. CDR3 loop: CASSRAANAYNEQFF. The CDR3 DNA is TGTGCCAGCAGCCGGGCCGCGAATGCCTACAATGAGCAGTTCTTC.

The chain has TRBV9 and TRBJ1-3; no clear D. Trimming left V 2 bases short and J 0 bases short, with 9 bases between. The CDR3 contains 15 residues. Per germline, CDR1 SGDLS and CDR2 YYNGEE. The CDR3 bases are TGTGCCAGCAGCGTCTCAGGCCTCTCTGGAAACACCATATATTTT. Protein product: CASSVSGLSGNTIYF.

The chain has TRBV6-5 and TRBJ1-5; TRBD1 matches 7 bases. This CDR3 has 15 amino acids. V lost 4 bases to trimming and J lost 13 bases; unmatched junction nucleotides: 16. Germline V CDR1 and CDR2: MNHEY, SVGAGI. CDR3 protein: CASSLTGFRPNQQHF. In DNA form, the CDR3 reads TGTGCCAGCAGTTTGACAGGGTTTCGACCCAATCAACAGCATTTT.

This clone was seen more than once but under ten times. In DNA form, the CDR3 reads TGTGCCAGCAGTCCTGGACAGGGTGGCAATCAGCCCCAGCATTTT. It codes for CASSPGQGGNQPQHF. The J gene is TRBJ1-5, the V gene TRBV6-5, with 8 bases that match TRBD1. In germline, CDR1 is MNHEY, CDR2 SVGAGI. This CDR3 spans 15 amino acids. The junction had 5 bases not matched to a gene; V was cut back by 5 bases and J by 2 bases.

This sequence joins TRBV7-6 and TRBJ2-7; 9 positions match TRBD2. There are 17 residues in the CDR3. Germline V gene lookup returns CDR1 SGHVS and CDR2 FNYEAQ. The V gene end was trimmed by 4 bases and the J gene end by 2 bases; junction bases not matched to a gene: 12. CDR3 sequence (DNA): TGTGCCAGCAGCTCGAGCGACGCCCGGACTAGCGCCTACGAGCAGTACTTC. It specifies CASSSSDARTSAYEQYF. Full variable domain (outside the CDR3, taken from reference TRBV7-6 and TRBJ2-7): GAGVSQSPRYKVTKRGQDVALRCDPISGHVSLYWYRQALGQGPEFLTYFNYEAQQDKSGLPNDRFSAERPEGSISTLTIQRTEQRDSAMYRCASSSSDARTSAYEQYFGPGTRLTVT.